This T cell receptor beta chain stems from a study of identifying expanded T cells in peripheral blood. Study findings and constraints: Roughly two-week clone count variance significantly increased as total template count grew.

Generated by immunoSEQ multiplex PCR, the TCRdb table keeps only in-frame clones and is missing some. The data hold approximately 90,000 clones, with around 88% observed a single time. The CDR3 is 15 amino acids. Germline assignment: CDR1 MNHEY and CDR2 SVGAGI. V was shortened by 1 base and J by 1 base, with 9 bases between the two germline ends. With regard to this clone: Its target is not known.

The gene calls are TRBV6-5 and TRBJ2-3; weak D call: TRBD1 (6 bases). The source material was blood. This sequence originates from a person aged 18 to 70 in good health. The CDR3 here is CASSYYRVGTDTQYF. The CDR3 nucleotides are TGTGCCAGCAGTTACTACAGGGTAGGCACAGATACGCAGTATTTT.